The 24 T cell receptor beta chains below were found in one sample sequenced in a study of response to subunit inactivated influenza vaccine. TCRdb ran MiXCR on the RT-PCR reads and lists one entry per CDR3 protein. Altogether 860,000 or so distinct CDR3 sequences are present, 21% being singletons, with the ten largest covering about a tenth. This specimen was PBMCs from blood, taken roughly 5 days after vaccination. These receptors came from a man in his forties or fifties who received an inactivated influenza vaccine.

The J gene is TRBJ2-2, the V gene TRBV7-9; 7 nucleotides agree with TRBD1. This CDR3 is 15 amino acids long. V trimming: 4 bases; J trimming: 6 bases; junction bases outside the gene matches: 8. Germline lookup yields CDR1 SEHNR and CDR2 FQNEAQ (reference sequence). The DNA of the CDR3 is TGTGCCAGCAGCTCAGGACAGGCTCTAGCCGGGGAGCTGTTTTTT. This codes for CASSSGQALAGELFF. The full variable domain, rest sourced from reference TRBV7-9 and TRBJ2-2, is DTGVSQNPRHKITKRGQNVTFRCDPISEHNRLYWYRQTLGQGPEFLTYFQNEAQLEKSRLLSDRFSAERPKGSFSTLEIQRTEQGDSAMYLCASSSGQALAGELFFGEGSRLTVL.

V is TRBV5-1 and J is TRBJ2-5; perhaps TRBD1 as D (5 bases). V lost 0 bases, J lost 0 bases, and 9 bases lay in between. This CDR3 has 15 residues. Germline V gene sequence: CDR1 SGHRS, CDR2 YFSETQ. CDR3 sequence: CASSLEGQDQETQYF. For the CDR3, the DNA is TGCGCCAGCAGCTTGGAGGGGCAAGACCAAGAGACCCAGTACTTC.

The rearrangement uses TRBV20-1 and TRBJ2-1; 7 bases match TRBD1. Losses at the gene ends were 0 bases for V and 4 bases for J; bases not matched to a gene: 6. The CDR3 covers 15 residues. The V gene's germline CDR1 is DFQATT and CDR2 SNEGSKA (reference sequence). CDR3 sequence reads: CSARDLRGQYNEQFF. For the CDR3, the DNA is TGCAGTGCTAGAGATCTTAGGGGGCAATACAATGAGCAGTTCTTC.

The rearrangement joins TRBV13 to TRBJ2-7; D perhaps matches TRBD2 (6 bases). V was clipped by 1 base and J by 7 bases, with 14 bases between them. This CDR3 spans 14 amino acids. In germline, CDR1 is PRHDT, CDR2 FYEKMQ (reference sequence). The CDR3 protein is CASSLAGVFGEQYF. The CDR3 bases are TGTGCCAGCAGCTTAGCGGGAGTATTCGGGGAGCAGTACTTC. Drawing the rest from reference TRBV13 and TRBJ2-7, the complete variable domain is AAGVIQSPRHLIKEKRETATLKCYPIPRHDTVYWYQQGPGQDPQFLISFYEKMQSDKGSIPDRFSAQQFSDYHSELNMSSLELGDSALYFCASSLAGVFGEQYFGPGTRLTVT.

This chain connects TRBV20-1 to TRBJ2-7; D is uncertain. CDR3 size: 13 residues. The germline gives CDR1 DFQATT, CDR2 SNEGSKA (reference sequence). The V and J ends lost 2 bases and 3 bases respectively, with 11 bases between them. CDR3 in amino acids: CSARPSGVYEQYF. The CDR3 DNA reads TGCAGTGCTAGACCGTCTGGGGTCTACGAGCAGTACTTC.

In its sample, this clonotype was seen many times. The chain has TRBV14 and TRBJ2-7; TRBD2 might be the D (6 bases). CDR1 and CDR2 from the germline V gene are SGHDN and FVKESK. This CDR3 is 15 amino acids long. The germline V and J ends were trimmed by 0 bases and 2 bases, with 11 bases remaining between them. DNA of the CDR3: TGTGCCAGCAGCCAAGATTCTCTAGCGCCCTACGAGCAGTACTTC. Its translation is CASSQDSLAPYEQYF.

The gene calls are TRBV10-3 and TRBJ2-1, with TRBD2 matching over 7 bases. The length of the CDR3 is 14 residues. The junction had 7 bases not matched to a gene; V was cut back by 7 bases and J by 4 bases. Germline V gives CDR1 ENHRY, CDR2 SYGVKD. The CDR3 here is CAITPGGSYNEQFF. CDR3 bases: TGTGCCATCACCCCGGGAGGCAGTTACAATGAGCAGTTCTTC.

This clonotype was detected many times. This chain links TRBV29-1 with TRBJ1-2, with TRBD1 as a possible D gene (6 bases). In germline, CDR1 is SQVTM, CDR2 ANQGSEA. V lost 6 bases to trimming and J lost 4 bases, with 21 bases between them. The CDR3 totals 15 residues. The CDR3 sequence: CSVEGIEDRTYGYTF. CDR3 sequence (DNA): TGCAGCGTGGAGGGGATTGAGGACAGAACCTATGGCTACACCTTC. The entire variable domain, with the rest obtained from reference TRBV29-1 and TRBJ1-2, is as follows: SAVISQKPSRDICQRGTSLTIQCQVDSQVTMMFWYRQQPGQSLTLIATANQGSEATYESGFVIDKFPISRPNLTFSTLTVSNMSPEDSSIYLCSVEGIEDRTYGYTFGSGTRLTVV.

This clonotype was seen at least ten times. The chain uses TRBV20-1 and TRBJ2-1; 9 nucleotides agree with TRBD1. The CDR3 has 15 amino acids. Germline V lookup: CDR1 DFQATT, CDR2 SNEGSKA (reference sequence). After removal of 6 bases from V and 6 bases from J, the junction contained 12 bases not matched to a gene. The CDR3 reads CSARWGGTGTNEQFF. In DNA form, the CDR3 reads TGCAGTGCCAGATGGGGGGGGACAGGGACCAATGAGCAGTTCTTC.

The CDR3 sequence: CASSYSTGDLDTGELFF. CDR3 DNA sequence: TGTGCCAGCAGTTACTCGACAGGGGATTTGGACACCGGGGAGCTGTTTTTT. The rearrangement links TRBV6-2 or TRBV6-3 to TRBJ2-2; 8 nucleotides line up with TRBD1. Germline lookup yields CDR1 MNHEY and CDR2 SVGEGT. CDR3 length: 17 amino acids. The junction had 6 bases not matched to a gene; V was cut back by 0 bases and J by 3 bases.

This chain joins TRBV18 and TRBJ2-3, with D possibly being TRBD2 (7 bases). Trimming left V 4 bases short and J 4 bases short, with 15 bases between. The CDR3 is 15 amino acids. Germline lookup yields CDR1 KGHSH and CDR2 LQKENI. CDR3 bases: TGTGCCAGCTCACGTTCGGGGGGCCAGTCAGATACGCAGTATTTT. Translation: CASSRSGGQSDTQYF.

This clonotype has only a few counts. The genes are TRBV6-2 or TRBV6-3 and TRBJ2-7; no firm D call. Trimming took off 6 bases at V and 7 bases at J, with 19 bases between the two ends. This CDR3 has 14 amino acids. The germline V gene has CDR1 MNHEY and CDR2 SVGEGT. Written as DNA, the CDR3 is TGTGCCAGCAGCAACGTACCGGAAGTGACTGAGCAGTACTTC. Its translation is CASSNVPEVTEQYF.

The V call is TRBV10-3, the J call TRBJ1-3, with D hard to call. Germline V gene lookup returns CDR1 ENHRY and CDR2 SYGVKD. The CDR3 has 15 residues. Trimming took 0 bases from V and 1 from J, leaving 7 bases between them. CDR3 sequence: CAISESQQSGNTIYF. CDR3 nucleotides: TGTGCCATCAGTGAGTCGCAGCAATCTGGAAACACCATATATTTT.

V and J are TRBV27 and TRBJ1-6, with D tentatively TRBD1 (6 bases). The CDR3 contains 13 residues. Germline CDR1 is MNHEY and CDR2 is SMNVEV (reference sequence). Between the trimmed V and J ends, which lost 5 bases and 12 bases, there was a span of 14 bases. CDR3 nucleotide sequence: TGTGCCAGCAGTCTCATACAGGGAGGACCCCTCCACTTT. Protein: CASSLIQGGPLHF.

This clonotype showed up just a few times. The chain employs TRBV5-1 and TRBJ1-6; D perhaps matches TRBD1 (6 bases). Trimming took off 1 base at V and 7 bases at J, with 12 bases between the two ends. The CDR3 extends over 15 amino acids. Germline CDR1 and CDR2: SGHRS and YFSETQ. The CDR3, as DNA: TGCGCCAGCAGCTTGAGCAGGGGTGAGAATTCACCCCTCCACTTT. It yields the protein CASSLSRGENSPLHF.

The chain combines TRBV25-1 with TRBJ2-1, with unresolved D. Trimming cost V 6 bases and J 4 bases, with 19 bases left between them. Germline-derived CDR1 and CDR2 are MGHDK and SYGVNS. The CDR3 runs 16 residues. The CDR3 region has the DNA TGTGCCAGCAGCGCCGGCCCCACGTCAGGTTACAATGAGCAGTTCTTC. Translation: CASSAGPTSGYNEQFF.

This clonotype has ten or more counts. The rearrangement links TRBV19 to TRBJ2-5; D unresolved. There are 15 residues in the CDR3. Germline V CDR1 and CDR2: LNHDA, SQIVND (reference sequence). V dropped 6 bases and J dropped 5 bases, with 19 bases sitting between them. In nucleotides, the CDR3 is TGTGCCAGTAGCCTTTACGTCGTGCCCAGGGAGACCCAGTACTTC. Its translation: CASSLYVVPRETQYF.

The CDR3 DNA sequence: TGCGCCAGCAGACAAACATCAACCCAGGGAAAGAACACTGAAGCTTTCTTT. Translated, it gives CASRQTSTQGKNTEAFF. The genes are TRBV5-1 and TRBJ1-1; D is possibly TRBD1 (5 bases). Trimming took 5 bases from V and 1 from J, leaving 21 bases between them. The CDR3 is made up of 17 amino acids. CDR1 is SGHRS and CDR2 is YFSETQ in the germline V gene. Full variable domain (missing parts from reference TRBV5-1 and TRBJ1-1): KAGVTQTPRYLIKTRGQQVTLSCSPISGHRSVSWYQQTPGQGLQFLFEYFSETQRNKGNFPGRFSGRQFSNSRSEMNVSTLELGDSALYLCASRQTSTQGKNTEAFFGQGTRLTVV.

Only a few counts were recorded for this clonotype. The chain couples TRBV5-1 to TRBJ2-3; 8 bases match TRBD2. This CDR3 region has 17 residues. J lost 4 bases, V lost 1 base, and 11 bases had no gene match. Germline values: CDR1 SGHRS, CDR2 YFSETQ. Written as DNA, the CDR3 is TGCGCCAGCAGCTTGATCGGGGGGGCCTTATCAGCAGATACGCAGTATTTT. The encoded protein is CASSLIGGALSADTQYF.

This clonotype was observed a handful of times. The chain couples TRBV24-1 to TRBJ2-7; D assignment may be TRBD1 or TRBD2 (5 bases each). V lost 3 bases to trimming and J lost 8 bases, with 13 bases between them. Germline-derived CDR1 and CDR2 are KGHDR and SFDVKD. The CDR3 is 13 amino acids. The CDR3 reads CATSDTGTPKQYF. The CDR3 nucleotides are TGTGCCACCAGTGATACCGGGACGCCTAAGCAGTACTTC.

The chain couples TRBV19 to TRBJ2-1, with 11 bases aligning to TRBD2. The CDR3 is 14 amino acids. J was trimmed by 10 bases and V by 3 bases; bases with no gene match: 5. Per germline, CDR1 LNHDA and CDR2 SQIVND (reference sequence). In nucleotides, the CDR3 is TGTGCCAGTAGTATGGGGCCTAGCGGGAGGGAGCAGTTCTTC. Translated, it gives CASSMGPSGREQFF.

The chain employs TRBV3-1 and TRBJ2-1; D call uncertain. The germline gives CDR1 LGHDT, CDR2 YNNKEL (reference sequence). This CDR3 is 17 amino acids long. Trimming left V 1 base short and J 0 bases short, with 13 bases between. The CDR3 bases are TGTGCCAGCAGCCAAGTTTTCTCAGACGTCTCCTACAATGAGCAGTTCTTC. Translated: CASSQVFSDVSYNEQFF.

V usage is TRBV20-1 and J usage is TRBJ2-2, with 9 bases aligning to TRBD1. Trimming at V came to 3 bases and at J to 5 bases, leaving 7 bases not matched to a gene. The CDR3 is 15 residues long. From germline, CDR1 is DFQATT and CDR2 SNEGSKA (reference sequence). The CDR3 is CSASTGGSRTGELFF. In DNA form, the CDR3 reads TGCAGTGCTAGTACAGGGGGCAGTCGTACCGGGGAGCTGTTTTTT.

The rearrangement links TRBV7-2 to TRBJ2-2; D is possibly TRBD2 (6 bases). The CDR3 extends over 17 amino acids. The germline V gene encodes CDR1 SGHTA and CDR2 FQGNSA. Trimming pared 4 bases from V and 4 bases from J, leaving 19 bases between. The CDR3 protein is CASSWARAGSGTGELFF. CDR3 coding DNA: TGTGCCAGCAGCTGGGCCCGAGCGGGTTCAGGCACCGGGGAGCTGTTTTTT.